At least ten counts were recorded for the clone carrying this T cell receptor (beta chain). Its antigen is undetermined. The data belong to a study of human T cells and chemical hapten exposure. Whole-study results and caveats: With DPC sensitization, TCRs exceeding 1 in 1000 frequency showed no change.

The library put unique molecular identifiers onto individual cDNA molecules. TCRdb processed the RACE reads anew with MiXCR; each CDR3 protein has one entry. The table shows about 46,000 distinct CDR3 sequences, with roughly 4% occurring only once. Time point given: healthy volunteer bleed at 2 weeks. Sequencing started from total RNA isolated from unfractionated whole blood. Per the germline V gene, CDR1 is SGHDT and CDR2 is YYEEEE. This CDR3 spans 16 amino acids. Trimming shortened V by 4 bases and J by 5 bases, and 19 bases separated the two germline ends. The sequenced material came from whole blood. The chain links TRBV5-6 to TRBJ2-1; D possibly corresponds to TRBD1 (6 bases). The clonotype originates from a female donor in good health. Some clones in this sample may be carry-over from other donors' samples. CDR3 region: CASSLTLMTGHNEQFF. CDR3 DNA sequence: TGTGCCAGCAGCCTAACCCTAATGACAGGTCACAATGAGCAGTTCTTC.